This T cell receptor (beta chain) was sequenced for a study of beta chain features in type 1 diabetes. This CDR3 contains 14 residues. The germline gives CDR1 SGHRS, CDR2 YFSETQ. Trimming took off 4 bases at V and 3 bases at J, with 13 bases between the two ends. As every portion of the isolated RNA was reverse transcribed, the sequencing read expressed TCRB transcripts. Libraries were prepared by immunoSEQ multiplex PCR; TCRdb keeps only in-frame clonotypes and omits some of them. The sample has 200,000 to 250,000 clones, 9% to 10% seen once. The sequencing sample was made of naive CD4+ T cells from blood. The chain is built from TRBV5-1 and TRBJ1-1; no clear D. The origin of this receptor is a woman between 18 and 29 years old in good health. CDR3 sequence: CASSPLGGDTEAFF. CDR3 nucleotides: TGCGCCAGCAGCCCCCTAGGCGGGGACACTGAAGCTTTCTTT.